This T cell receptor (beta chain) derives from a study of T cell responses to AZD1222 COVID-19 vaccine. Study-level points and caveats: After two AZD1222 doses, spike-specific TCR breadth and depth rose versus day 0.

V lost 0 bases to trimming and J lost 3 bases; unmatched junction nucleotides: 8. The CDR3 covers 16 residues. The germline V gene encodes CDR1 SGHTS and CDR2 YDEGEE. Notes on this clone: The antigen remains unidentified.

This table comes from immunoSEQ multiplex PCR, and its TCRdb copy is limited to in-frame clones, with some not included. The sample records about 130,000 clones, around 90% being singletons. The material sequenced was peripheral blood, taken on day 0 of AZD1222 vaccination. The receptor's source is an adult in good health. This sequence joins TRBV5-8 and TRBJ2-7, with TRBD2 matching over 8 bases. CDR3 coding DNA: TGTGCCAGCAGCTTGGCCGAGGCTAGCGGGCTCTACGAGCAGTACTTC. Encoded protein: CASSLAEASGLYEQYF.